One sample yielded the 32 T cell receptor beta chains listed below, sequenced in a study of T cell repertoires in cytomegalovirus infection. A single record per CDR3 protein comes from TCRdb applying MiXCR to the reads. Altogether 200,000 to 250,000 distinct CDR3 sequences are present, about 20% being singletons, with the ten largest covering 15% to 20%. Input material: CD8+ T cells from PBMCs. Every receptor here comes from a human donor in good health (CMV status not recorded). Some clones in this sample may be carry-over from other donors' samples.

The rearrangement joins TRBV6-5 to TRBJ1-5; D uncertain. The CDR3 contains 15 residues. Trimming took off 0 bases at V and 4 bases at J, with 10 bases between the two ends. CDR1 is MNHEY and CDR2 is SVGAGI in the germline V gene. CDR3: CASSYSSGSNQPQHF. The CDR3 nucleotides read TGTGCCAGCAGTTACTCGTCAGGCAGTAATCAGCCCCAGCATTTT.

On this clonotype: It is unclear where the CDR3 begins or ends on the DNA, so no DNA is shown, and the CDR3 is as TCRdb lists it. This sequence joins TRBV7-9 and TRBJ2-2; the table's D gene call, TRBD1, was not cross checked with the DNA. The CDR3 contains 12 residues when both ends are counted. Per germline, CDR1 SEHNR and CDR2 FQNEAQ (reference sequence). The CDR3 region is CASSFGTGSVFF.

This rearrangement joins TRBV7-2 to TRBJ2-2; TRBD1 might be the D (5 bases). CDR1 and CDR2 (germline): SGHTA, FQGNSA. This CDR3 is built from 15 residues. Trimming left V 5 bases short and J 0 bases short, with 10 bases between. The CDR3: CASSRTLSNTGELFF. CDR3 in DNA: TGTGCCAGCAGCCGGACACTCTCGAACACCGGGGAGCTGTTTTTT.

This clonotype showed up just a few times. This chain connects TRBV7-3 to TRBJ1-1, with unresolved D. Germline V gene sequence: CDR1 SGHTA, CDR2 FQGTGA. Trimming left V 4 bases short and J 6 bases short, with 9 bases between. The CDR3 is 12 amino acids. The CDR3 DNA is TGTGCCAGCAGCTCGAGGGCCCCTGAAGCTTTCTTT. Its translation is CASSSRAPEAFF.

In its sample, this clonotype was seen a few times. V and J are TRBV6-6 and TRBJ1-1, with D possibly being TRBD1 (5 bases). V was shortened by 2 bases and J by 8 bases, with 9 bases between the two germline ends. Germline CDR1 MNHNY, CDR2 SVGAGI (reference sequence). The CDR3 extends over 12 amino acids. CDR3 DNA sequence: TGTGCCAGCAGTTACGGGGGTGGGGAAGCTTTCTTT. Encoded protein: CASSYGGGEAFF.

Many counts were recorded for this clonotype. As DNA, the CDR3 is TGTGCCAGCAGCCCGGGAGTCACCTACGAGCAGTACTTC. Translation: CASSPGVTYEQYF. The rearrangement links TRBV5-6 to TRBJ2-7; TRBD2 is a possible D gene (6 bases). CDR1 and CDR2 from the germline V gene are SGHDT and YYEEEE. The CDR3 is 13 amino acids. V lost 4 bases, J lost 2 bases, and 10 bases lay in between.

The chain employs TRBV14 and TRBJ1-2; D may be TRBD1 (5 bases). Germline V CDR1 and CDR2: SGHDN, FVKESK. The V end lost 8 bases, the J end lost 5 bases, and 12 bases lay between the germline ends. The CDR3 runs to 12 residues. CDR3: CASRGTRYGYTF. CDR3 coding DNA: TGTGCCAGCCGCGGGACTCGGTATGGCTACACCTTC.

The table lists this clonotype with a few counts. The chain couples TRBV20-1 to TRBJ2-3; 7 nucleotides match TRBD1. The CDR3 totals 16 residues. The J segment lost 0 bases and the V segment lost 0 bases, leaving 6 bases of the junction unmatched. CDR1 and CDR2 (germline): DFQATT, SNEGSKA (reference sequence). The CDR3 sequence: CSARDGTETSTDTQYF. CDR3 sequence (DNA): TGCAGTGCTAGAGATGGGACAGAGACTAGCACAGATACGCAGTATTTT.

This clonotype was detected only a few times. The CDR3 loop reads CASSPRQGNYEQYF. The CDR3 DNA follows: TGTGCCAGCAGCCCCCGACAGGGGAACTACGAGCAGTACTTC. V usage is TRBV7-4 and J usage is TRBJ2-7; 8 nucleotides match TRBD1. The junction had 6 bases not matched to a gene; V was cut back by 5 bases and J by 3 bases. Germline assignment: CDR1 SGHVT and CDR2 SQSDAQ. There are 14 residues in the CDR3. The full variable domain, with the rest looked up from reference TRBV7-4 and TRBJ2-7, is GAGVSQSPRYKVAKRGRDVALRCDSISGHVTLYWYRQTLGQGSEVLTYSQSDAQRDKSGRPSGRFSAERPERSVSTLKIQRTEQGDSAVYLCASSPRQGNYEQYFGPGTRLTVT.

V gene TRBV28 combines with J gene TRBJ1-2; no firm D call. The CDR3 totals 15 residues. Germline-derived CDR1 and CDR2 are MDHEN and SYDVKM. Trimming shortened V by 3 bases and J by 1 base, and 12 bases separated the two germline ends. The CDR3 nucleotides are TGTGCCAGCAGTTTGGCTCTGACCGTTAACTATGGCTACACCTTC. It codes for CASSLALTVNYGYTF.

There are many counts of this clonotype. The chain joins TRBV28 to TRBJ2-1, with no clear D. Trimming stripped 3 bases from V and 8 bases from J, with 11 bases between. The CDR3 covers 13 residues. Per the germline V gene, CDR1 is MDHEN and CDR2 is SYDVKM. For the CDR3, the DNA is TGTGCCAGCAGTTTTACCCTCGGCGATGAGCAGTTCTTC. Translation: CASSFTLGDEQFF.

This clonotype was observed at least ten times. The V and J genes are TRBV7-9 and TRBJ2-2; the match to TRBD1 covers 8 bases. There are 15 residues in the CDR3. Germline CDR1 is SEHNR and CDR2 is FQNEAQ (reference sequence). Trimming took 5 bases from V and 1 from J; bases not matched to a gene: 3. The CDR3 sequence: CASSRTGMNTGELFF. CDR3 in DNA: TGTGCCAGCAGCCGGACAGGGATGAACACCGGGGAGCTGTTTTTT.

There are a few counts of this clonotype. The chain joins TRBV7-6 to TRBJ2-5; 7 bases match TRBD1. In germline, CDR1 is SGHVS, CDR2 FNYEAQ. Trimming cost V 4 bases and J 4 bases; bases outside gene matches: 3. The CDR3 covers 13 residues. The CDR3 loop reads CASSSGGRETQYF. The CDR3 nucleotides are TGTGCCAGCAGCTCAGGGGGACGAGAGACCCAGTACTTC.

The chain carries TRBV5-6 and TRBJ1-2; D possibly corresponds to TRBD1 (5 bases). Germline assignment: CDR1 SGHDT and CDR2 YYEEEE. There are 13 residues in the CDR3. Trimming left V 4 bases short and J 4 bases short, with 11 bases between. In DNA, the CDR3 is TGTGCCAGCAGCGGGGACGGGTTCTATGGCTACACCTTC. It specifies CASSGDGFYGYTF.

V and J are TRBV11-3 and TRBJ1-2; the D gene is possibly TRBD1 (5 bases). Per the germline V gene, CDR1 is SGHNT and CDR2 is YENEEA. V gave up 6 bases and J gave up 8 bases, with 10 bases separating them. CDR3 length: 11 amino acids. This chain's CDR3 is CASRPRGGYTF. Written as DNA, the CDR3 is TGTGCCAGCAGACCTAGGGGCGGCTACACCTTC.

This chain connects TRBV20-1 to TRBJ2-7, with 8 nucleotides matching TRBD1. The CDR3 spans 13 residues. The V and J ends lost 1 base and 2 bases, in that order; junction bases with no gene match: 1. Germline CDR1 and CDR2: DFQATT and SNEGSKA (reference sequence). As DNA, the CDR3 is TGCAGTGCTAGAGTCAGGGGGCCCTACGAGCAGTACTTC. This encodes CSARVRGPYEQYF.

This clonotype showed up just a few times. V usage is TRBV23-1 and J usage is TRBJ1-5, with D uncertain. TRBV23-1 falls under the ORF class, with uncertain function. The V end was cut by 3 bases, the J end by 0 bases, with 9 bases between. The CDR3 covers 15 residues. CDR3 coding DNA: TGCGCCAGCAGTCACTTTCCGCCTAGCAATCAGCCCCAGCATTTT. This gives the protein CASSHFPPSNQPQHF.

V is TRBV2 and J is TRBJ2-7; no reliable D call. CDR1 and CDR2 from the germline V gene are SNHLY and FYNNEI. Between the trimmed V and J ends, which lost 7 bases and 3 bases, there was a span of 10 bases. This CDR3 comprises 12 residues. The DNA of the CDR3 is TGTGCCAGCACCGACACGGTCTACGAGCAGTACTTC. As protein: CASTDTVYEQYF.

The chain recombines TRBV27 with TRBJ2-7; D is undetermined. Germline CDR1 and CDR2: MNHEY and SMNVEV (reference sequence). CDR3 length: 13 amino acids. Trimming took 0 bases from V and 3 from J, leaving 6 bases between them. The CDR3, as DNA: TGTGCCAGCAGTTTATCGGTCAACTACGAGCAGTACTTC. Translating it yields CASSLSVNYEQYF.

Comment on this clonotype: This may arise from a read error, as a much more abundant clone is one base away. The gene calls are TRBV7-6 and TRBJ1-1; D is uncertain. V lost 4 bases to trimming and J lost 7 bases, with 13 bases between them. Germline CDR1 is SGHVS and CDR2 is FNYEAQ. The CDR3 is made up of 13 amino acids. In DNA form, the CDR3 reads TGTGCCAGCAGCTCCCTCTTCGGCAATGAAGCTTTCTTT. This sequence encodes CASSSLFGNEAFF.

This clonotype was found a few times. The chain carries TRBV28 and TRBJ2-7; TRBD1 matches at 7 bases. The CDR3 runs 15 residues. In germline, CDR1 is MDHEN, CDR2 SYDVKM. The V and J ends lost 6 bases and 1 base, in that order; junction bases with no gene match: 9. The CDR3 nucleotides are TGTGCCAGCAGCACTGGGACAGCCCCTTCCTACGAGCAGTACTTC. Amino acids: CASSTGTAPSYEQYF.

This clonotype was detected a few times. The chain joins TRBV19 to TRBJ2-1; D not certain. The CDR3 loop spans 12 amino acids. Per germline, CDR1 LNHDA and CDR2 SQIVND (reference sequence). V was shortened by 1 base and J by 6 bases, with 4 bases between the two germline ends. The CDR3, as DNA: TGTGCCAGTAGTATAGGCTCCAATGAGCAGTTCTTC. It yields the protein CASSIGSNEQFF. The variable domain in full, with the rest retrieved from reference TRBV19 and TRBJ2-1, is DGGITQSPKYLFRKEGQNVTLSCEQNLNHDAMYWYRQDPGQGLRLIYYSQIVNDFQKGDIAEGYSVSREKKESFPLTVTSAQKNPTAFYLCASSIGSNEQFFGPGTRLTVL.

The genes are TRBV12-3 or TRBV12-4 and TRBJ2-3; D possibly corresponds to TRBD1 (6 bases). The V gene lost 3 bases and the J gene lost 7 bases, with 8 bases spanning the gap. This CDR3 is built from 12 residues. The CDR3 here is CASSFTGYTQYF. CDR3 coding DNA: TGTGCCAGCAGTTTTACAGGGTATACGCAGTATTTT.

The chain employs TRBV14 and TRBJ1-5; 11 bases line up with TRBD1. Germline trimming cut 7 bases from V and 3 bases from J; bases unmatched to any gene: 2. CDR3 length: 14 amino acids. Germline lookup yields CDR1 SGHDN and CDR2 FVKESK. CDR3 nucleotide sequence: TGTGCCAGCACTGGACAGGGGGCCAATCAGCCCCAGCATTTT. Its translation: CASTGQGANQPQHF.

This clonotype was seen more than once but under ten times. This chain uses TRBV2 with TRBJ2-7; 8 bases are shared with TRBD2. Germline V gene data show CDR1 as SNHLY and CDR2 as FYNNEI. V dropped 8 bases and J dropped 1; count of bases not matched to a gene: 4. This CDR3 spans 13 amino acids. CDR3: CASGGGRSYEQYF. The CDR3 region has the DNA TGTGCCAGCGGCGGGGGGAGGTCCTACGAGCAGTACTTC.

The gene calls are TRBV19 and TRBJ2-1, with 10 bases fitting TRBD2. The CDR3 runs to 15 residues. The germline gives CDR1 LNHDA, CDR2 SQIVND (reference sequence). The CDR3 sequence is CTTSRASGGFNEQFF. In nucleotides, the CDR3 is TGTACCACCTCGAGGGCTAGCGGGGGATTTAATGAGCAGTTCTTC.

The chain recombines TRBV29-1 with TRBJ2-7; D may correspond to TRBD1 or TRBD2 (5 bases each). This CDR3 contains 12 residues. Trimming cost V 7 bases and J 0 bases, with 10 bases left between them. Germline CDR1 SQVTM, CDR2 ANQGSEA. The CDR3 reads CSARGNSYEQYF. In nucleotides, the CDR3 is TGCAGCGCCCGGGGCAACTCCTACGAGCAGTACTTC.

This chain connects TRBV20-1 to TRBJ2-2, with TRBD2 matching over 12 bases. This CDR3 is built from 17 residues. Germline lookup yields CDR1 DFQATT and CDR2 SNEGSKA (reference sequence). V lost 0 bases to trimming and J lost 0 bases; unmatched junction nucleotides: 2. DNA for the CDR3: TGCAGTGCTAGAGATCTAGCGGGGGGGTCGAACACCGGGGAGCTGTTTTTT. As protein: CSARDLAGGSNTGELFF.

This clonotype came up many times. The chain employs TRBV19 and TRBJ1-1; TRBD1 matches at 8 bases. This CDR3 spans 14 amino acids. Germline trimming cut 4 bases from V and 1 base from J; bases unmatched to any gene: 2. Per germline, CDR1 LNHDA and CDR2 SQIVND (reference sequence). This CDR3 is CASSTDRGNTEAFF. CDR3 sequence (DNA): TGTGCCAGTAGTACCGACAGGGGGAACACTGAAGCTTTCTTT.

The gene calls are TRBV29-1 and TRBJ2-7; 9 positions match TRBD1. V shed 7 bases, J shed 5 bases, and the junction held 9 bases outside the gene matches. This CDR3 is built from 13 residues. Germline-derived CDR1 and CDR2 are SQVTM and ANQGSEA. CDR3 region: CSGRDRVKDEQYF. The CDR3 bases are TGCAGCGGCCGGGACAGGGTGAAGGACGAGCAGTACTTC.

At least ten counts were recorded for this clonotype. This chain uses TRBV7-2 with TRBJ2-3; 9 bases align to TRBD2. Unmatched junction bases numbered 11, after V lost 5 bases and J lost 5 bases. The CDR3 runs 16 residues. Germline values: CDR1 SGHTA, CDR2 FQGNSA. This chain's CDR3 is CASSPVPSGALDTQYF. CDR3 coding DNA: TGTGCCAGCAGCCCCGTGCCTAGCGGGGCCTTAGATACGCAGTATTTT. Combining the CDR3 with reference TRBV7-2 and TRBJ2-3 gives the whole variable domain GAGVSQSPSNKVTEKGKDVELRCDPISGHTALYWYRQSLGQGLEFLIYFQGNSAPDKSGLPSDRFSAERTGGSVSTLTIQRTQQEDSAVYLCASSPVPSGALDTQYFGPGTRLTVL.

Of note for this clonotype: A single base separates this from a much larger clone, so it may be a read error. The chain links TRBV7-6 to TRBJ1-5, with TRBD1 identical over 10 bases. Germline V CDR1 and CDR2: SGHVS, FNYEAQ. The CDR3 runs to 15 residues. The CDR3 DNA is TGTGCCAGCAGCGCGGGACAGGGGAGCAATCAGTCCCAGCATTTT. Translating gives CASSAGQGSNQSQHF.